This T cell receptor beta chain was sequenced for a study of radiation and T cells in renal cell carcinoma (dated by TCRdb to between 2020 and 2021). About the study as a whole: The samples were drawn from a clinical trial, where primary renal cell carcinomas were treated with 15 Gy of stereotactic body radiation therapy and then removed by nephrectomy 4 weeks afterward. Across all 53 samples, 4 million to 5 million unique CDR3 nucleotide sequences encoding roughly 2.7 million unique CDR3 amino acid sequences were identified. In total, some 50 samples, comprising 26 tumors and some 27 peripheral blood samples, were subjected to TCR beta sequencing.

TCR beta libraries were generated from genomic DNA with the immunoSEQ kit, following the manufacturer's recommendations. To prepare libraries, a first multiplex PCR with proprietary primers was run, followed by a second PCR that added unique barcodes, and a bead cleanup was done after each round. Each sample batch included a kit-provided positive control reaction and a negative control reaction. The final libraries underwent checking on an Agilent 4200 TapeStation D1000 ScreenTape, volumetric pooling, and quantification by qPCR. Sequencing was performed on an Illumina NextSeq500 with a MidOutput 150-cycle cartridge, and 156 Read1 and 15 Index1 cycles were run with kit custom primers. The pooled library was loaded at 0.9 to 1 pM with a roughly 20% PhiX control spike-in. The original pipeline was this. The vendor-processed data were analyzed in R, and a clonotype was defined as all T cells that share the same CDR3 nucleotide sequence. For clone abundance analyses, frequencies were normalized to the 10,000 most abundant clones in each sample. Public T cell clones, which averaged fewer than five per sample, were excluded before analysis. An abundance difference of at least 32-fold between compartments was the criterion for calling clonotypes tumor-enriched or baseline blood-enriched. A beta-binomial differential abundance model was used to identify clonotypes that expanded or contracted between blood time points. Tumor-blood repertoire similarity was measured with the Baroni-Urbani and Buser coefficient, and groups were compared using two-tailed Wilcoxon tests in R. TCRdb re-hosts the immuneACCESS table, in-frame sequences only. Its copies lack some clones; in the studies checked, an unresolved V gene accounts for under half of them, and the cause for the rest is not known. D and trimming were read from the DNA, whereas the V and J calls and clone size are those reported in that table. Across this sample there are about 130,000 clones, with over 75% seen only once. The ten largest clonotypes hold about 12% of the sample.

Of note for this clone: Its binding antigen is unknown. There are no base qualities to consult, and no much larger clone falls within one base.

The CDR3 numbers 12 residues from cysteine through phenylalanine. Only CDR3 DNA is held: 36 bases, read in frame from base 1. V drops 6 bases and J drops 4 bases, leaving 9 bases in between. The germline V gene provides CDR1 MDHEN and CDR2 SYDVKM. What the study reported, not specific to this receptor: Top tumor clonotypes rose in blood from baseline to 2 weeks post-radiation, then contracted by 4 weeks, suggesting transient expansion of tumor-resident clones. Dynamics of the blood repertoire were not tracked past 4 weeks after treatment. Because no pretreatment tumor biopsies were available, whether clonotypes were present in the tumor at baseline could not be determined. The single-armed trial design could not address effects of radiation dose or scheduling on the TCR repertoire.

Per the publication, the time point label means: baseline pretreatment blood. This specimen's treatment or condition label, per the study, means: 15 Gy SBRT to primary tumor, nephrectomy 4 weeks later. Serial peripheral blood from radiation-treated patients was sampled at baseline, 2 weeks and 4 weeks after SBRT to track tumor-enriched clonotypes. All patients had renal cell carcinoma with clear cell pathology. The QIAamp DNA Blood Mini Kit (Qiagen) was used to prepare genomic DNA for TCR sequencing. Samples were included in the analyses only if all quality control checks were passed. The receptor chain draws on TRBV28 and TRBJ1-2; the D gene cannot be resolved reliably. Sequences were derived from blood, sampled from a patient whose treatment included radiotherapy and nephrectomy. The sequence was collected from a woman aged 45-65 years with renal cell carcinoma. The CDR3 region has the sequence CASRIGFYGYTF. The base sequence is TGTGCCAGCAGGATAGGGTTCTATGGCTACACCTTC.